Listed below are T cell receptor beta chains from one sample, sequenced in a study of T cells after yellow fever vaccination. From the 5' RACE reads, TCRdb called clonotypes with MiXCR, one entry per CDR3 protein. The sample has hundreds of thousands of distinct CDR3 sequences, roughly 12% seen once. This material consisted of PBMCs, taken on the day of the yellow fever booster vaccination. All receptors derive from a man in his thirties or forties who received the YFV17D yellow fever vaccine. The CDR3 runs from the conserved cysteine through the conserved F or W. The order of the fields is clone size, V gene, J gene, D gene, CDR3 length, CDR3 protein, CDR3 DNA. D genes are given only for firm matches. Rows may omit the clone size; those that give it use once, few, many or a size class.

clone_size: few; v_call: TRBV20-1; j_call: TRBJ1-2; d_call: .; cdr3_length: 11; cdr3_aa: CSASGLHGYTF; cdr3_nt: TGCAGTGCTAGTGGACTCCATGGCTACACCTTC
clone_size: once; v_call: TRBV10-3; j_call: TRBJ2-1; d_call: .; cdr3_length: 15; cdr3_aa: CAISDGRGGENERFF; cdr3_nt: TGTGCCATCAGTGATGGGAGAGGGGGAGAAAATGAGCGTTTCTTC
clone_size: .; v_call: TRBV7-9; j_call: TRBJ2-6; d_call: .; cdr3_length: 13; cdr3_aa: CASSHSDGNVLTF; cdr3_nt: TGTGCCAGCAGCCACTCCGACGGCAACGTCCTGACTTTC
clone_size: .; v_call: TRBV10-3; j_call: TRBJ2-1; d_call: .; cdr3_length: 17; cdr3_aa: CAISEPLGGQRYNEQFF; cdr3_nt: TGTGCCATCAGTGAGCCCCTAGGCGGGCAACGGTACAATGAGCAGTTCTTC
clone_size: few; v_call: TRBV25-1; j_call: TRBJ2-2; d_call: TRBD2; cdr3_length: 14; cdr3_aa: CASRLAGVGGELFF; cdr3_nt: TGTGCCAGCAGACTAGCGGGAGTTGGCGGGGAGCTGTTTTTT
clone_size: many; v_call: TRBV20-1; j_call: TRBJ2-4; d_call: TRBD1; cdr3_length: 18; cdr3_aa: CSAGRDRSLELAKNIQYF; cdr3_nt: TGCAGTGCTGGCCGGGACAGGTCGCTCGAACTAGCCAAAAACATTCAGTACTTC
clone_size: .; v_call: TRBV20-1; j_call: TRBJ2-1; d_call: TRBD2; cdr3_length: 17; cdr3_aa: CSARDAPGLAGVAEQFF; cdr3_nt: TGCAGTGCTAGAGACGCTCCGGGACTAGCGGGAGTGGCTGAGCAGTTCTTC
clone_size: many; v_call: TRBV12-3/TRBV12-4; j_call: TRBJ1-5; d_call: .; cdr3_length: 12; cdr3_aa: CASNQPGQPQHF; cdr3_nt: TGTGCCAGCAACCAACCTGGTCAGCCCCAGCATTTT
clone_size: .; v_call: TRBV7-6; j_call: TRBJ2-3; d_call: .; cdr3_length: 16; cdr3_aa: CASSSALRGTTDTQYF; cdr3_nt: TGTGCCAGCAGCTCAGCCTTACGGGGGACGACAGATACGCAGTATTTT
clone_size: few; v_call: TRBV4-3; j_call: TRBJ2-1; d_call: .; cdr3_length: 12; cdr3_aa: CASRSGGDEQFF; cdr3_nt: TGCGCCAGCAGATCCGGTGGTGATGAGCAGTTCTTC
clone_size: .; v_call: TRBV3-1; j_call: TRBJ2-1; d_call: .; cdr3_length: 17; cdr3_aa: CASSQSLGAGTYDEQFF; cdr3_nt: TGTGCCAGCAGCCAGAGCCTAGGGGCAGGCACCTACGATGAGCAGTTCTTC
clone_size: many; v_call: TRBV7-9; j_call: TRBJ2-3; d_call: .; cdr3_length: 13; cdr3_aa: CASSLIVTDTQYF; cdr3_nt: TGTGCCAGCAGCTTAATTGTAACAGATACGCAGTATTTT
clone_size: .; v_call: TRBV27; j_call: TRBJ2-1; d_call: .; cdr3_length: 16; cdr3_aa: CASSPQTTNRDNEQFF; cdr3_nt: TGTGCCAGCAGTCCTCAAACCACGAATCGGGACAATGAGCAGTTCTTC
clone_size: many; v_call: TRBV7-9; j_call: TRBJ2-1; d_call: TRBD2; cdr3_length: 15; cdr3_aa: CASSRLAGDVNEQFF; cdr3_nt: TGTGCCAGCAGCCGGCTAGCGGGAGATGTTAATGAGCAGTTCTTC
clone_size: .; v_call: TRBV2; j_call: TRBJ2-3; d_call: TRBD2; cdr3_length: 15; cdr3_aa: CASRSKRDRADTQYF; cdr3_nt: TGTGCCAGCAGGTCGAAGCGGGATAGGGCAGATACGCAGTATTTT
clone_size: few; v_call: TRBV5-1; j_call: TRBJ2-2; d_call: TRBD1; cdr3_length: 15; cdr3_aa: CASSRGQVNTGELFF; cdr3_nt: TGCGCCAGCAGCCGGGGACAGGTGAACACCGGGGAGCTGTTTTTT
clone_size: few; v_call: TRBV5-1; j_call: TRBJ2-7; d_call: TRBD1; cdr3_length: 14; cdr3_aa: CASSFRDRSNEQYF; cdr3_nt: TGCGCCAGCAGCTTCCGGGACAGGTCTAACGAGCAGTACTTC
clone_size: .; v_call: TRBV29-1; j_call: TRBJ1-4; d_call: .; cdr3_length: 14; cdr3_aa: CSVPEGATNEKLFF; cdr3_nt: TGCAGCGTACCGGAGGGTGCAACTAATGAAAAACTGTTTTTT
clone_size: few; v_call: TRBV18; j_call: TRBJ1-1; d_call: TRBD1; cdr3_length: 15; cdr3_aa: CASSPKQGAVTEAFF; cdr3_nt: TGTGCCAGCTCACCAAAACAGGGGGCGGTGACTGAAGCTTTCTTT
clone_size: few; v_call: TRBV20-1; j_call: TRBJ2-6; d_call: .; cdr3_length: 15; cdr3_aa: CSARDQRAGANVLTF; cdr3_nt: TGCAGTGCTAGAGATCAAAGGGCTGGGGCCAACGTCCTGACTTTC
clone_size: .; v_call: TRBV20-1; j_call: TRBJ2-7; d_call: .; cdr3_length: 13; cdr3_aa: CSARDPSQYEQYF; cdr3_nt: TGCAGTGCTAGAGATCCGAGCCAGTACGAGCAGTACTTC
clone_size: many; v_call: TRBV29-1; j_call: TRBJ2-7; d_call: .; cdr3_length: 14; cdr3_aa: CSVVYLGGQIEQYF; cdr3_nt: TGCAGCGTTGTTTACCTGGGGGGACAGATCGAGCAGTACTTC
clone_size: few; v_call: TRBV19; j_call: TRBJ1-1; d_call: TRBD1; cdr3_length: 15; cdr3_aa: CASSVTGTGSSEAFF; cdr3_nt: TGTGCCAGTAGTGTAACCGGGACAGGATCATCGGAAGCTTTCTTT
clone_size: .; v_call: TRBV5-1; j_call: TRBJ2-7; d_call: TRBD2; cdr3_length: 16; cdr3_aa: CASSLVSGDSSYEQYF; cdr3_nt: TGCGCCAGCAGCTTGGTAAGCGGGGATTCCTCCTACGAGCAGTACTTC
clone_size: .; v_call: TRBV18; j_call: TRBJ2-1; d_call: .; cdr3_length: 16; cdr3_aa: CASSPLGIGSYNEQFF; cdr3_nt: TGTGCCAGCTCACCGCTAGGTATAGGCTCCTACAATGAGCAGTTCTTC
clone_size: few; v_call: TRBV27; j_call: TRBJ2-4; d_call: .; cdr3_length: 14; cdr3_aa: CASSTLAGSNIQYF; cdr3_nt: TGTGCCAGCAGTACCCTAGCTGGCTCGAACATTCAGTACTTC
clone_size: few; v_call: TRBV7-9; j_call: TRBJ2-2; d_call: TRBD1; cdr3_length: 17; cdr3_aa: CASSPLGDRSDTGELFF; cdr3_nt: TGTGCCAGCAGCCCGCTGGGGGACAGGTCGGACACCGGGGAGCTGTTTTTT
clone_size: .; v_call: TRBV4-3; j_call: TRBJ2-7; d_call: .; cdr3_length: 14; cdr3_aa: CASSQDFYGYEQYF; cdr3_nt: TGCGCCAGCAGCCAAGATTTTTACGGCTACGAGCAGTACTTC
clone_size: many; v_call: TRBV12-3/TRBV12-4; j_call: TRBJ2-3; d_call: TRBD2; cdr3_length: 16; cdr3_aa: CASRPSGSGRKGNQYF; cdr3_nt: TGTGCCAGCAGACCCTCCGGGAGCGGGAGGAAGGGAAACCAGTATTTT
clone_size: few; v_call: TRBV12-3/TRBV12-4; j_call: TRBJ2-7; d_call: .; cdr3_length: 14; cdr3_aa: CASSLTGLVNEQYF; cdr3_nt: TGTGCCAGCAGTTTGACAGGTCTTGTGAACGAGCAGTACTTC
clone_size: few; v_call: TRBV7-9; j_call: TRBJ2-5; d_call: .; cdr3_length: 15; cdr3_aa: CASSPQSGPQETQYF; cdr3_nt: TGTGCCAGCAGCCCCCAGTCGGGCCCCCAAGAGACCCAGTACTTC
clone_size: .; v_call: TRBV5-4; j_call: TRBJ2-3; d_call: TRBD1; cdr3_length: 15; cdr3_aa: CASRRTGTGADTQYF; cdr3_nt: TGTGCCAGCAGGCGGACAGGGACTGGCGCAGATACGCAGTATTTT
clone_size: .; v_call: TRBV15; j_call: TRBJ2-3; d_call: TRBD2; cdr3_length: 16; cdr3_aa: CATSRGLAGSTDTQYF; cdr3_nt: TGTGCCACCAGCAGAGGACTAGCGGGTAGCACAGATACGCAGTATTTT
clone_size: few; v_call: TRBV12-3/TRBV12-4; j_call: TRBJ2-1; d_call: TRBD2; cdr3_length: 16; cdr3_aa: CASRSEWTSVYNEQFF; cdr3_nt: TGTGCCAGCAGGTCCGAATGGACTAGCGTTTACAATGAGCAGTTCTTC
clone_size: .; v_call: TRBV5-1; j_call: TRBJ1-6; d_call: .; cdr3_length: 12; cdr3_aa: CASSLSNSPLHF; cdr3_nt: TGCGCCAGCAGCTTGTCAAATTCACCCCTCCACTTT